This T cell receptor beta chain was captured by sequencing in a study of OX40 agonist ivuxolimab in advanced cancers. About the study as a whole: The costimulatory receptor OX40 (CD134) was targeted by ivuxolimab, a fully human IgG2 agonistic monoclonal antibody. Intravenous ivuxolimab was administered to patients every 2 weeks at six dose levels: 0.01, 0.1, 0.3, 1.5, 3 and 10 mg/kg. Of the approximately 50 dose-escalation patients, hepatocellular carcinoma was present in about 20, melanoma in approximately 15, renal cell carcinoma in 9 and head and neck cancer in 9. The dose-escalation cohort was 82.7% male with a mean age of around 64 years, ranging from roughly 20 to 80. Prior anti-PD-1, anti-PD-L1 or anti-CTLA-4 therapy was permitted, and checkpoint inhibitors had been received by roughly 42% of dose-escalation patients. Three dose-escalation patients achieved partial responses, one with hepatocellular carcinoma and two with cutaneous melanoma. Peripheral TCRbeta sequencing aimed to test whether ivuxolimab altered TCR sequence diversity and caused clonal T-cell expansion. The paper reports the monotherapy dose-escalation portion (N of about 56 patients) of the phase I ivuxolimab trial.

The germline V gene (reference sequence) supplies CDR1 LNHNV and CDR2 YYDKDF. Trimming removed 6 bases from V and 4 bases from J, leaving 19 bases between the germline ends. From the cysteine up to the phenylalanine, the CDR3 has a length of 16 residues. Here the CDR3 DNA is all that survives: 48 bases in frame from base 1. For sequencing of the TCRbeta CDR3 region, genomic DNA was extracted from the sorted cells. The immunoSEQ Assay was used for sequencing of TCRbeta CDR3 regions. Here the immuneACCESS table is served through TCRdb, limited to in-frame sequences with V and J called. Missing clones are a known gap in these copies; in checked studies unresolved V genes cover under half, and the rest lacks a known reason. Here the sample has about 48,000 clones; around 90% occur a single time. The biggest ten clones account for around 6.7% of the sample. Broad study findings and their caveats: After ivuxolimab, CD8+ T cells had more expanded clones than CD4+ T cells on average. At doses from 0.1 to 3.0 mg/kg, clonal expansion was seen in both CD4+ and CD8+ blood T cells between baseline and week 6. Antigen specificity was not determined for the clonally expanded peripheral T cells. Low levels of normalized T-cell clonal expansion were also seen in some nonresponding patients. In partial responders in the 0.1-3.0 mg/kg groups, normalized peripheral clonal expansion was found to be among the lowest, especially among CD8+ T cells.

As to this clone: What antigen it recognizes has not been identified. There are no base qualities to consult, and no much larger clone falls within one base.

The trial excluded patients who had a history of autoimmune disease or were on systemic immunosuppression. In every dose cohort, peripheral blood was drawn for TCR sequencing at baseline, cycle 4 day 1, and cycle 7 day 1. The samples were drawn from a first-in-human, open-label, multicenter phase I dose-escalation trial of ivuxolimab. Adults with locally advanced or metastatic melanoma, renal cell, hepatocellular, or head and neck squamous cell carcinoma were enrolled in the trial. Before TCR sequencing, CD4+ T cells and CD8+ T cells were sorted from peripheral blood as separate populations. The source material was CD4+ or CD8+ T cells sorted from blood, sampled in a trial of the OX40 agonist ivuxolimab. The clonotype was recovered from an adult with an advanced solid tumor such as melanoma, head and neck, liver or kidney cancer. This chain is built from TRBV15 and TRBJ1-5; possibly the D gene is TRBD1, per 6 matching bases. The CDR3 reads as follows: CATREIMGAGNQPQHF. The sequence in DNA is TGTGCCACCAGGGAGATTATGGGGGCTGGGAATCAGCCCCAGCATTTT.